These T cell receptor beta chains were read from a single sample in a study of blood T cell repertoires in COVID-19. Profiled with immunoSEQ multiplex PCR; TCRdb holds only in-frame clones, not every one. The data show some 300,000 clones, approximately 86% seen once. What was sequenced was peripheral blood. All receptors come from a woman aged 70-85 years with COVID-19, enrolled during active disease. Both conserved end residues are part of each CDR3. Fields, in order: D gene, clone size, V gene, J gene, CDR3 protein, CDR3 DNA. A D gene is named only where the DNA matches it firmly. The size of a clone is reported for some rows only, either as once, few or many, or as a class for expanded clones.

D: NA
size: NA
V: TRBV18
J: TRBJ2-2
CDR3: CASSPRTANTGELFF
DNA: TGTGCCAGCTCCCCCCGGACAGCTAACACCGGGGAGCTGTTTTTT

D: NA
size: NA
V: TRBV19
J: TRBJ2-1
CDR3: CASSSNRGITEQFF
DNA: TGTGCCAGTAGTTCGAATAGAGGAATAACCGAGCAGTTCTTC

D: NA
size: NA
V: TRBV5-1
J: TRBJ1-1
CDR3: CASSFAGLNTEAFF
DNA: TGCGCCAGCAGCTTTGCAGGGCTGAACACTGAAGCTTTCTTT

D: NA
size: NA
V: TRBV19
J: TRBJ1-6
CDR3: CASTTGPYASPLHF
DNA: TGTGCCAGTACCACAGGTCCGTACGCTTCACCCCTCCACTTT

D: NA
size: NA
V: TRBV5-8
J: TRBJ2-7
CDR3: CASSRTGNKGEQYF
DNA: TGTGCCAGCAGCCGCACGGGAAATAAGGGCGAGCAGTACTTC

D: NA
size: NA
V: TRBV7-9
J: TRBJ1-4
CDR3: CASTPGGGANEKLFF
DNA: TGTGCCAGCACCCCCGGCGGGGGCGCTAATGAAAAACTGTTTTTT

D: TRBD2
size: few
V: TRBV2
J: TRBJ2-1
CDR3: CASSASRGSSGGYNEQFF
DNA: TGTGCCAGCAGTGCCTCAAGGGGGTCTAGCGGGGGTTACAATGAGCAGTTCTTC

D: NA
size: NA
V: TRBV4-2
J: TRBJ1-4
CDR3: CASSLTGGVEEKLFF
DNA: TGTGCCAGCAGCCTTACAGGAGGGGTAGAAGAAAAACTGTTTTTT

D: NA
size: NA
V: TRBV18
J: TRBJ1-2
CDR3: CASSLATGTKYGYTF
DNA: TGTGCCAGCTCACTCGCCACAGGGACTAAGTATGGCTACACCTTC

D: NA
size: once
V: TRBV6-5
J: TRBJ1-2
CDR3: CASSLPSSRGYTF
DNA: TGTGCCAGCAGTCTACCTTCTTCTAGGGGCTACACCTTC

D: TRBD1
size: NA
V: TRBV27
J: TRBJ1-6
CDR3: CASRSGQVVYNSPLHF
DNA: TGTGCCAGCAGGTCGGGACAGGTAGTTTATAATTCACCCCTCCACTTT

D: NA
size: NA
V: TRBV7-9
J: TRBJ2-7
CDR3: CASSSSEVLEQYF
DNA: TGTGCCAGCAGCTCCTCTGAGGTCCTCGAGCAGTACTTC

D: NA
size: NA
V: TRBV24-1
J: TRBJ1-1
CDR3: CATSPSPDRLNTEAFF
DNA: TGTGCCACCAGCCCTTCCCCTGACAGGTTGAACACTGAAGCTTTCTTT

D: NA
size: NA
V: TRBV3-1/TRBV3-2
J: TRBJ2-7
CDR3: CASSGAGDNSYEQYF
DNA: TGTGCCAGCAGCGGAGCAGGGGATAACTCCTACGAGCAGTACTTC

D: NA
size: NA
V: TRBV3-1/TRBV3-2
J: TRBJ1-1
CDR3: CASPELRTEAFF
DNA: TGTGCCAGCCCTGAACTCCGCACTGAAGCTTTCTTT

D: NA
size: NA
V: TRBV3-1/TRBV3-2
J: TRBJ1-5
CDR3: CASSQEGGREQPQHF
DNA: TGTGCCAGCAGCCAAGAGGGGGGAAGGGAGCAGCCCCAGCATTTT

D: NA
size: NA
V: TRBV5-1
J: TRBJ2-2
CDR3: CASSRGGLNTGELFF
DNA: TGCGCCAGCAGCCGCGGGGGCCTGAACACCGGGGAGCTGTTTTTT

D: NA
size: NA
V: TRBV28
J: TRBJ1-5
CDR3: CASSLSFGTSHREPQHF
DNA: TGTGCCAGCAGTTTGAGTTTCGGGACATCTCACCGGGAGCCCCAGCATTTT

D: TRBD2
size: NA
V: TRBV5-1
J: TRBJ2-7
CDR3: CASSSRLAGDHEQYF
DNA: TGCGCCAGCAGCTCCCGACTAGCGGGGGACCACGAGCAGTACTTC